This TCR beta chain was observed in a study of T cell changes during pregnancy in multiple sclerosis. CDR1 is SGHVS and CDR2 is FNYEAQ in the germline V gene. V was cut by 3 bases and J by 1 base, with 9 bases left in between. This CDR3 is 15 amino acids long. Assay: immunoSEQ multiplex PCR; the TCRdb copy retains only in-frame clones and omits some. The sample lists about 38,000 clones, about 90% seen once, with 12% in the top ten. The clonotype originates from a female donor with multiple sclerosis, enrolled in a pregnancy study. The source was CD8+ T cells from peripheral blood mononuclear cells, collected after pregnancy. V and J are TRBV7-6 and TRBJ2-2, with D possibly being TRBD2 (6 bases). The CDR3 is CASSFGAGNTGELFF. CDR3 DNA sequence: TGTGCCAGCAGCTTCGGAGCGGGGAACACCGGGGAGCTGTTTTTT.